A selection of T cell receptor beta chains follows, all from one sample in a study of beta chain features in type 1 diabetes. The data were produced by immunoSEQ multiplex PCR, yet TCRdb's version contains in-frame clones alone and is incomplete. The table has under 300,000 clones, about 26% seen once; the top ten hold around 4%. The specimen sequenced was central memory CD4+ T cells from blood. These TCRs come from a young man in good health. CDR3s include the opening cysteine and the closing phenylalanine or tryptophan. The order of the fields is J gene, V gene, D gene, CDR3 length, clone size, CDR3 DNA, CDR3 protein. A D gene is named only where the DNA matches it firmly. Size is stated for part of the rows, as once, few or many counts, or as a class when the clone is expanded.

>TRBJ2-5|TRBV6-5|NA|15|NA
TGTGCCAGCAGAACGGACGTGACCGTGCAAGAGACCCAGTACTTC
CASRTDVTVQETQYF
>TRBJ2-6|TRBV28|NA|14|NA
TGTGCCAGCAGTTTAGATGATAGGGCCAACGTCCTGACTTTC
CASSLDDRANVLTF
>TRBJ1-1|TRBV18|TRBD1|13|NA
TGTGCCAGTTTAGGGACAGCGAACACTGAAGCTTTCTTT
CASLGTANTEAFF
>TRBJ2-3|TRBV4-3|NA|15|few
TGCGCCAGCAGCCAAGTCGTAAGGGGCACAGATACGCAGTATTTT
CASSQVVRGTDTQYF
>TRBJ1-5|TRBV18|TRBD1|15|NA
TGTGCCAGCTCACCACAGACAGGGGTCAATCAGCCCCAGCATTTT
CASSPQTGVNQPQHF
>TRBJ2-5|TRBV5-1|NA|14|many
TGCGCCAGCAGCACTTCCGGCGCCCAAGAGACCCAGTACTTC
CASSTSGAQETQYF
>TRBJ2-7|TRBV4-2|TRBD2|15|NA
TGTGCCAGCAGCCAAGGGACTAGCGGGACCAACGAGCAGTACTTC
CASSQGTSGTNEQYF
>TRBJ2-7|TRBV7-9|NA|15|NA
TGTGCCAGCAGCCCAGGGCTCGGAAGCTCCTACGAGCAGTACTTC
CASSPGLGSSYEQYF
>TRBJ2-2|TRBV19|NA|16|few
TGTGCCAGTAGTATGTTCCGGGGTGCGAACACCGGGGAGCTGTTTTTT
CASSMFRGANTGELFF
>TRBJ1-1|TRBV30|TRBD1|14|NA
TGTGCCTGGAAGAGCGGGACAGCGAACACTGAAGCTTTCTTT
CAWKSGTANTEAFF
>TRBJ2-7|TRBV9|NA|14|NA
TGTGCCAGCACCCGGGACTCCAGCTCCTACGAGCAGTACTTC
CASTRDSSSYEQYF
>TRBJ2-7|TRBV18|NA|11|NA
TGTGCCAGCTCACCCGACTACGAGCAGTACTTC
CASSPDYEQYF
>TRBJ2-5|TRBV2|TRBD1|16|NA
TGTGCCAGCAGTGAAGCGCCCGGGACAGGGGAAGAGACCCAGTACTTC
CASSEAPGTGEETQYF
>TRBJ1-1|TRBV5-1|TRBD1|17|NA
TGCGCCAGCAGCTTGGAAAAGGGACAGGGGAAAGGGACTGAAGCTTTCTTT
CASSLEKGQGKGTEAFF
>TRBJ2-2|TRBV9|NA|14|NA
TGTGCCAGCAGTCCTGGACAGACGTCCGGGGAGCTGTTTTTT
CASSPGQTSGELFF
>TRBJ2-1|TRBV14|TRBD2|16|few
TGTGCCAGCAGCTTATGGCGGGGGGAAGCCTACAATGAGCAGTTCTTC
CASSLWRGEAYNEQFF
>TRBJ2-7|TRBV29-1|TRBD1|13|few
TGCAGCGGCAACAGGGGGACCCCCGACGAGCAGTACTTC
CSGNRGTPDEQYF
>TRBJ1-2|TRBV5-4|TRBD1|14|NA
TGTGCCAGCAGCTTGCCCGGGACAGTTGCTGGCTACACCTTC
CASSLPGTVAGYTF
>TRBJ2-7|TRBV27|NA|13|NA
TGTGCCAGCAGGCCCAGGGACTTCTACGAGCAGTACTTC
CASRPRDFYEQYF
>TRBJ2-7|TRBV5-1|TRBD2|13|NA
TGCGCCAGCAAAGATAGCGGGAGTTACGAGCAGTACTTC
CASKDSGSYEQYF
>TRBJ1-1|TRBV18|TRBD1|16|NA
TGTGCCAGCTCACCTTCTGGCGCCGGGACAGGCGCTGAAGCTTTCTTT
CASSPSGAGTGAEAFF
>TRBJ1-5|TRBV28|NA|13|NA
TGTGCCAGCAGTCCTGACACCGTTCAGCCCCAGCATTTT
CASSPDTVQPQHF
>TRBJ2-7|TRBV7-2|TRBD2|17|few
TGTGCCAGCAGCGTCCTGGCCGGGACTAGCGGCTCCTACGAGCAGTACTTC
CASSVLAGTSGSYEQYF
>TRBJ1-1|TRBV29-1|NA|13|NA
TGCAGCGTTGAATCCCACAAGAACACTGAAGCTTTCTTT
CSVESHKNTEAFF
>TRBJ2-3|TRBV10-3|NA|14|NA
TGTGCCATCAGTGACATAGGGGGCACAGATACGCAGTATTTT
CAISDIGGTDTQYF
>TRBJ2-3|TRBV7-9|NA|14|NA
TGTGCCAGCAGCTTATCGACCAACACAGATACGCAGTATTTT
CASSLSTNTDTQYF
>TRBJ2-1|TRBV14|NA|17|many
TGTGCCAGCAGCCAAGTGGTTGGTCGGGGCTCCTACAATGAGCAGTTCTTC
CASSQVVGRGSYNEQFF
>TRBJ2-7|TRBV5-1|TRBD2|15|NA
TGCGCCAGCAGCGCCGGGACTAGCGGGAGCTACGAGCAGTACTTC
CASSAGTSGSYEQYF
>TRBJ2-7|TRBV7-9|TRBD1|13|few
TGTGCCAGCAGCCCCCGGGACAGCTCTCTGCAGTACTTC
CASSPRDSSLQYF
>TRBJ2-3|TRBV30|NA|13|few
TGTGCCTGGAGTACACAAGGGGGAGATACGCAGTATTTT
CAWSTQGGDTQYF
>TRBJ2-4|TRBV7-2|NA|14|many
TGTGCCAGCAGCTTAGACAGGGCGGGGAACATTCAGTACTTC
CASSLDRAGNIQYF
>TRBJ2-4|TRBV11-2|NA|14|NA
TGTGCCAGCAGCTTAGACCCAGGGAGCAGCATTCAGTACTTC
CASSLDPGSSIQYF
>TRBJ2-7|TRBV29-1|NA|12|NA
TGCAGCGTTGTCGTCACAGCTTCCGAGCAGTACTTC
CSVVVTASEQYF
>TRBJ2-3|TRBV14|NA|14|NA
TGTGCCAGCAGCCTTTTGGGGGGCACAGATACGCAGTATTTT
CASSLLGGTDTQYF
>TRBJ2-5|TRBV7-2|TRBD2|16|NA
TGTGCCAGCAGCCGACTAGCGGGGAATCGGCAAGAGACCCAGTACTTC
CASSRLAGNRQETQYF
>TRBJ2-7|TRBV29-1|NA|13|NA
TGCAGCGTTGAAGAAGGGGACGGCTACGAGCAGTACTTC
CSVEEGDGYEQYF
>TRBJ2-3|TRBV12-5|NA|16|NA
TGTGCTAGTCGTAAAAAAGGACAGCAAGACACAGATACGCAGTATTTT
CASRKKGQQDTDTQYF
>TRBJ2-7|TRBV2|NA|13|NA
TGTGCCAGCAACCTCGGGAGAACCTACGAGCAGTACTTC
CASNLGRTYEQYF
>TRBJ2-3|TRBV30|NA|16|NA
TGTGCCTGGAGTGTGGGCCGAGGCGGAGGCACAGATACGCAGTATTTT
CAWSVGRGGGTDTQYF
>TRBJ2-7|TRBV11-1|TRBD2|14|NA
TGTGCCAGCAGCCCAGGACTAGCCTCGGCCGAGCAGTACTTC
CASSPGLASAEQYF
>TRBJ2-3|TRBV28|NA|12|NA
TGTGCCAGCAGTTCCATCACGGATACGCAGTATTTT
CASSSITDTQYF
>TRBJ1-2|TRBV7-2|NA|15|NA
TGTGCCAGCAGCTTCAAAGGGGAACGGAGCTATGGCTACACCTTC
CASSFKGERSYGYTF
>TRBJ1-6|TRBV23-1|NA|16|few
TGCGCCAGCAGTCAATATTACCAGTGTCATAATTCACCCCTCCACTTT
CASSQYYQCHNSPLHF
>TRBJ1-1|TRBV5-4|NA|15|NA
TGTGCCAGCACCGTGGGGACGGTTTTGAGCACTGAAGCTTTCTTT
CASTVGTVLSTEAFF
>TRBJ1-1|TRBV5-4|NA|14|many
TGTGCCAGCAGCTTGGCTAGGGCGAACACTGAAGCTTTCTTT
CASSLARANTEAFF
>TRBJ2-1|TRBV11-3|TRBD2|15|NA
TGTGCCAGCAGCTTGACTAGCGGGAAGAGAAATGAGCAGTTCTTC
CASSLTSGKRNEQFF
>TRBJ2-7|TRBV29-1|TRBD2|15|NA
TGCAGCGTTACCCGGACTAGCGGGGGGCGGGGCGAGCAGTACTTC
CSVTRTSGGRGEQYF
>TRBJ2-5|TRBV28|NA|13|few
TGTGCCAGCAGTTTCCAAATCCAAGAGACCCAGTACTTC
CASSFQIQETQYF
>TRBJ2-5|TRBV2|TRBD1|14|NA
TGTGCCAGCACTGGGACAGGGTGGGGAGAGACCCAGTACTTC
CASTGTGWGETQYF
>TRBJ1-3|TRBV30|NA|16|medium-sized
TGTGCCTGGAGTTCTAGGACGGGATACTCTGGAAACACCATATATTTT
CAWSSRTGYSGNTIYF
>TRBJ1-4|TRBV29-1|TRBD1|17|NA
TGCAGCGGCGCCGACGCGCAGGGGGCGCGGACTAATGAAAAACTGTTTTTT
CSGADAQGARTNEKLFF
>TRBJ2-2|TRBV4-2|NA|16|NA
TGTGCCAGCAGCCAAGATTTAGCGGACAACACCGGGGAGCTGTTTTTT
CASSQDLADNTGELFF
>TRBJ1-2|TRBV29-1|TRBD1|12|NA
TGCAGCGTTTCGACAGGGGAATATGGCTACACCTTC
CSVSTGEYGYTF